The sequence of this T cell receptor beta chain was determined in a study of OX40 agonist ivuxolimab in advanced cancers. As for the study in general: The treatment was a fully human IgG2 OX40 agonist, ivuxolimab.

The CDR3 covers 13 residues. CDR1 is SGHAT and CDR2 is FQNNGV in the germline V gene. V was pared by 5 bases and J by 6 bases, with 3 bases of the junction left unmatched. Generated by immunoSEQ multiplex PCR, the TCRdb table keeps only in-frame clones and is missing some. This repertoire shows roughly 80,000 clones, around nine tenths found once; its top ten account for under 0.85%. This chain joins TRBV11-2 and TRBJ1-2; 10 positions agree with TRBD1. The origin of this receptor is an adult with an advanced solid tumor such as melanoma, head and neck, liver or kidney cancer. The starting material was CD4+ or CD8+ T cells sorted from blood, obtained in a trial of the OX40 agonist ivuxolimab. CDR3 bases: TGTGCCAGCAGCAAGACAGGGGGCAATGGCTACACCTTC. This encodes CASSKTGGNGYTF. The full variable domain, completed using reference TRBV11-2 and TRBJ1-2, is EAGVAQSPRYKIIEKRQSVAFWCNPISGHATLYWYQQILGQGPKLLIQFQNNGVVDDSQLPKDRFSAERLKGVDSTLKIQPAKLEDSAVYLCASSKTGGNGYTFGSGTRLTVV.